Presented here are 16 T cell receptor beta chains from one specimen sequenced in a study of graft-versus-host responses after intestinal transplantation. Sequenced by immunoSEQ multiplex PCR; TCRdb stores in-frame clones only, minus some. The table has about 12,000 clones, roughly 84% seen once. The specimen was PBMCs, collected around 300 days after intestinal transplant. These receptors came from a human patient who received an intestinal transplant, so some T cells may come from the graft donor.

A single count supports this clone. V gene TRBV7-6 combines with J gene TRBJ1-4, with D tentatively TRBD1 (6 bases). Germline V CDR1 and CDR2: SGHVS, FNYEAQ. CDR3 length: 18 residues. V lost 1 base to trimming and J lost 3 bases, with 18 bases between them. CDR3 sequence (DNA): TGTGCCAGCAGCTTAGGTGTCCAGGGGCCTTTCCCTAATGAAAAACTGTTTTTT. It is translated as CASSLGVQGPFPNEKLFF.

The chain couples TRBV2 to TRBJ2-1, with 8 positions matching TRBD2. V shed 7 bases and J 8 bases; nucleotides not matched to a gene: 7. Germline lookup yields CDR1 SNHLY and CDR2 FYNNEI. This CDR3 region has 13 residues. CDR3 amino acids: CASTGTRAYEQFF. The CDR3 DNA reads TGTGCCAGCACCGGGACTAGAGCGTATGAGCAGTTCTTC.

CDR3 sequence (DNA): TGCGCCAGCAGTCAATCCATGGACAGGGAGGACAGAGATACGCAGTATTTT. This sequence encodes CASSQSMDREDRDTQYF. The genes are TRBV23-1 and TRBJ2-3, with TRBD1 matching 8 bases. TRBV23-1 is an open reading frame whose function is uncertain. This CDR3 has 17 amino acids. V gave up 0 bases and J gave up 5 bases; unmatched junction bases: 10.

This clone was found a few times. At one boundary the junction diverges from the germline segment, which might be a read error. The J gene is TRBJ2-7, the V gene TRBV2; D not resolved. Germline CDR1 is SNHLY and CDR2 is FYNNEI. This CDR3 is 15 amino acids long. The CDR3 DNA is TGTGCCAGCAGTGAAGCAAAGGAGCCTTTCTACGCGCAGTACTTC. Translating gives CASSEAKEPFYAQYF. The complete variable domain, with remaining parts taken from reference TRBV2 and TRBJ2-7, reads EPEVTQTPSHQVTQMGQEVILRCVPISNHLYFYWYRQILGQKVEFLVSFYNNEISEKSEIFDDQFSVERPDGSNFTLKIRSTKLEDSAMYFCASSEAKEPFYAQYFGPGTRLTVT.

This sequence joins TRBV7-8 and TRBJ1-5, with unresolved D. This CDR3 is built from 16 residues. V gave up 2 bases and J gave up 5 bases, with 16 bases separating them. Germline CDR1 reads SGHVS; CDR2 reads FQNEAQ. CDR3 region: CASSLPGNPGDQPQHF. The CDR3 DNA reads TGTGCCAGCAGCTTACCCGGTAACCCCGGGGATCAGCCCCAGCATTTT. The variable domain in full, with the rest retrieved from reference TRBV7-8 and TRBJ1-5, is GAGVSQSPRYKVAKRGQDVALRCDPISGHVSLFWYQQALGQGPEFLTYFQNEAQLDKSGLPSDRFFAERPEGSVSTLKIQRTQQEDSAVYLCASSLPGNPGDQPQHFGDGTRLSIL.

This chain links TRBV28 with TRBJ2-7; D is ambiguous. The CDR3 is made up of 13 amino acids. The V gene's germline CDR1 is MDHEN and CDR2 SYDVKM. The V gene lost 3 bases and the J gene lost 3 bases, with 9 bases spanning the gap. As DNA, the CDR3 is TGTGCCAGCAGTTTCTCCCCAAGCTACGAGCAGTACTTC. As protein: CASSFSPSYEQYF.

V is TRBV5-5 and J is TRBJ2-2; D might be TRBD1 (6 bases). There are 14 residues in the CDR3. Germline V gives CDR1 SGHKS, CDR2 YYEKEE (reference sequence). Trimming stripped 1 base from V and 4 bases from J, with 8 bases between. The chain's CDR3 is CASSLLGGTGELFF. For the CDR3, the DNA is TGTGCCAGCAGCTTGTTAGGGGGCACCGGGGAGCTGTTTTTT.

This clone was seen only once. This chain joins TRBV7-9 and TRBJ1-2, with 7 bases fitting TRBD1. Germline values: CDR1 SEHNR, CDR2 FQNEAQ (reference sequence). After removal of 3 bases from V and 2 bases from J, the junction contained 0 bases not matched to a gene. CDR3 length: 13 amino acids. The CDR3 region has the DNA TGTGCCAGCAGCTTGGGACAGAACTATGGCTACACCTTC. Amino acid sequence: CASSLGQNYGYTF. Supplemented by reference TRBV7-9 and TRBJ1-2, the full variable domain reads DTGVSQNPRHKITKRGQNVTFRCDPISEHNRLYWYRQTLGQGPEFLTYFQNEAQLEKSRLLSDRFSAERPKGSFSTLEIQRTEQGDSAMYLCASSLGQNYGYTFGSGTRLTVV.

The V and J genes are TRBV5-1 and TRBJ2-7, with TRBD1 matching over 7 bases. This CDR3 has 13 amino acids. Trimming at V came to 2 bases and at J to 6 bases, leaving 5 bases not matched to a gene. Germline V gene lookup returns CDR1 SGHRS and CDR2 YFSETQ. The CDR3 coding sequence is TGCGCCAGCAGCTTTCAACAGGGGAGCGAGCAGTACTTC. Its translation is CASSFQQGSEQYF.

This clone is a singleton in its sample. The rearrangement joins TRBV19 to TRBJ2-1; TRBD2 matches 7 bases. With 4 bases clipped from V and 3 bases from J, the junction kept 3 bases outside the gene matches. Looked up from germline, CDR1 is LNHDA and CDR2 is SQIVND (reference sequence). The CDR3 has 14 residues. CDR3 loop: CASSTSGNYNEQFF. The CDR3 coding sequence is TGTGCCAGTAGTACTAGCGGAAACTACAATGAGCAGTTCTTC.

The rearrangement joins TRBV18 to TRBJ2-7, with D possibly matching TRBD2 (6 bases). The germline V gene encodes CDR1 KGHSH and CDR2 LQKENI. This CDR3 has 14 residues. With 4 bases removed from V and 0 bases from J, the gap between germline ends came to 10 bases. As DNA, the CDR3 is TGTGCCAGCTCACGAGCTAGCGTCTCCTACGAGCAGTACTTC. It yields the protein CASSRASVSYEQYF.

The chain employs TRBV7-2 and TRBJ2-7, with TRBD2 matching over 11 bases. Germline CDR1 reads SGHTA; CDR2 reads FQGNSA. The CDR3 runs to 16 residues. The ends lost 5 bases at V and 7 bases at J; junction bases unmatched: 13. The CDR3 coding sequence is TGTGCCAGCAGCCAATACGGGACTAGCGGACGACAAGAGCAGTACTTC. Translating gives CASSQYGTSGRQEQYF.

CDR3 coding DNA: TGTGCCTGGGGTCCGGGACGGCCAAACCAAGAGACCCAGTACTTC. It yields the protein CAWGPGRPNQETQYF. The chain carries TRBV30 and TRBJ2-5, with D perhaps assigned TRBD1 or TRBD2 (5 bases each). The CDR3 sequence is 15 residues long. Trimming left V 5 bases short and J 0 bases short, with 16 bases between. Germline CDR1 is GTSNPN and CDR2 is SVGIG (reference sequence).

The chain is built from TRBV6-4 and TRBJ2-3; D not resolved. Per germline, CDR1 MRHNA and CDR2 SNTAGT. Trimming removed 5 bases from V and 5 bases from J, with 14 bases in between. This CDR3 contains 14 residues. Written as DNA, the CDR3 is TGTGCCAGCAGTTCCCTGGGTGGGGAAGATACGCAGTATTTT. This codes for CASSSLGGEDTQYF.

The chain employs TRBV6-1 and TRBJ2-1, with D perhaps matching TRBD1 (6 bases). This CDR3 is built from 18 residues. Germline CDR1 is MNHNS and CDR2 is SASEGT. V shed 3 bases and J shed 3 bases, with 21 bases lying between them. Here the CDR3 reads CASSDGTGTRDLYNEQFF. In DNA form, the CDR3 reads TGTGCCAGCAGTGATGGAACCGGGACAAGGGATCTCTACAATGAGCAGTTCTTC.

This sequence joins TRBV12-2 and TRBJ2-7; the table's D call of TRBD1 was not tested on the DNA. TRBV12-2 is marked as a pseudogene. This CDR3 spans 17 amino acids. CDR3 sequence: CASRLSTMTGRHYEQYF. Written as DNA, the CDR3 is TGTGCAAGTCGCTTAAGCACAATGACAGGGAGGCACTACGAGCAGTACTTC.